This TCR beta chain was obtained from a study of shared clonotypes between healthy human individuals. Study-wide findings and caveats: Unshared clonotypes carried lower generation probabilities than those common to all four donors.

On this clone: Its antigen is unknown.

The study ran the assay at deep level. DNA at 150 to 250 ng, 30,000 or so T cell genomes, went into sorted-subset replicate PCRs. Original processing notes: Without quality scores, immunoSEQ junctional reads could not be filtered like full-length reads. Assay: immunoSEQ multiplex PCR; the TCRdb copy retains only in-frame clones and omits some. The V and J calls and clone size are taken from that table; D and trimming were inferred from the DNA. Of 2 million to 2.5 million clones in the sample, roughly 93% were seen once. The receptor comes from a man aged 18-30 years in good health. Some clones in this sample may be carry-over from other donors' samples. Sequenced input: naive CD4+ T cells from PBMCs. Subset given: CD45RA+ positively selected.

The DNA for the CDR3 is TGTGCCAGCAGAGCCTTAGCGGGGGGATCCTACAATGAGCAGTTCTTC. As protein: CASRALAGGSYNEQFF. This chain joins TRBV2 and TRBJ2-1, with 10 bases that match TRBD2. The length of the CDR3 is 16 residues. Germline V CDR1 and CDR2: SNHLY, FYNNEI. Germline trimming cut 6 bases from V and 1 base from J; bases unmatched to any gene: 6.